A single sample gave rise to the 2 T cell receptor beta chains below, sequenced in a study of cytomegalovirus exposure and HLA in healthy donors. Primers for the PCR totalled 60 Vbeta and 13 Jbeta. This table comes from immunoSEQ multiplex PCR, and its TCRdb copy is limited to in-frame clones, with some not included. The sample shows 160,000 or so clones, less than 90% of them seen only once. Material for sequencing was PBMCs. These receptors originate from a male donor in good health and CMV-seropositive.

The CDR3 nucleotides read TGTGCCAGCAGCTTAGATGGTGGCGGGACCTCCTACGAGCAGTACTTC. It yields the protein CASSLDGGGTSYEQYF. This chain links TRBV7-2 with TRBJ2-7; D might be TRBD2 (6 bases). CDR3 length: 16 amino acids. V lost 1 base to trimming and J lost 0 bases, with 13 bases between them. From germline, CDR1 is SGHTA and CDR2 FQGNSA.

The chain carries TRBV4-2 and TRBJ2-3; no clear D gene. Per germline, CDR1 LGHNA and CDR2 YNFKEQ. V dropped 0 bases and J dropped 4 bases, with 11 bases sitting between them. The CDR3 sequence is 15 residues long. CDR3: CASSQEVTTSDTQYF. In nucleotides, the CDR3 is TGTGCCAGCAGCCAAGAAGTAACTACCTCAGATACGCAGTATTTT.